These 10 T cell receptor beta chains originate from one sample sequenced in a study of blood T cell repertoires in COVID-19. The protocol was immunoSEQ multiplex PCR, while the TCRdb copy is restricted to in-frame clones and leaves out a portion. The sample has about 420,000 clones; roughly 89% are singletons. Sequencing was carried out using peripheral blood. All receptors derive from a young man with COVID-19, enrolled during active disease.

The chain is built from TRBV19 and TRBJ1-5, with D possibly being TRBD1 (6 bases). The V end lost 6 bases, the J end lost 2 bases, and 11 bases lay between the germline ends. Germline assignment: CDR1 LNHDA and CDR2 SQIVND (reference sequence). This CDR3 spans 14 amino acids. CDR3 sequence: CASSRGYGNQPQHF. The CDR3 nucleotides read TGTGCCAGTAGCAGGGGCTACGGCAATCAGCCCCAGCATTTT.

The gene calls are TRBV19 and TRBJ2-7, with 7 bases lining up with TRBD1. The CDR3 is 15 amino acids. J was trimmed by 5 bases and V by 5 bases; bases with no gene match: 12. Germline V gives CDR1 LNHDA, CDR2 SQIVND (reference sequence). The CDR3 protein is CASSPGQSFGNEQYF. The CDR3 nucleotides are TGTGCCAGTAGTCCGGGACAGTCGTTCGGGAACGAGCAGTACTTC.

CDR3 region: CAISEGLSPTYEQYF. The CDR3, as DNA: TGTGCCATCAGTGAGGGGCTATCCCCGACCTACGAGCAGTACTTC. This chain links TRBV10-3 with TRBJ2-7; D uncertain. CDR1 ENHRY and CDR2 SYGVKD come from the germline V gene. The V and J ends lost 2 bases and 2 bases respectively, with 13 bases between them. The CDR3 runs 15 residues.

The gene calls are TRBV30 and TRBJ1-5; D is ambiguous. The length of the CDR3 is 12 residues. V lost 5 bases and J lost 5, with 10 bases in between. The germline CDR1 and CDR2 sequences are GTSNPN and SVGIG (reference sequence). The CDR3 sequence is CAWGAGHQPQHF. The DNA of the CDR3 is TGTGCCTGGGGAGCAGGCCATCAGCCCCAGCATTTT.

The CDR3 loop is CASSIHESYEQYF. The DNA of the CDR3 is TGTGCCAGCAGCATACACGAATCCTACGAGCAGTACTTC. This sequence joins TRBV5-8 and TRBJ2-7; D is ambiguous. Germline loops: CDR1 SGHTS, CDR2 YDEGEE. This CDR3 contains 13 residues. Trimming stripped 4 bases from V and 1 base from J, with 9 bases between.

The chain carries TRBV19 and TRBJ2-2; the match to TRBD1 covers 7 bases. The CDR3 is 16 amino acids. V shed 4 bases and J 1 base; nucleotides not matched to a gene: 6. Germline CDR1 LNHDA, CDR2 SQIVND (reference sequence). The CDR3 loop is CASSTPTGRNTGELFF. Written as DNA, the CDR3 is TGTGCCAGTAGTACCCCGACAGGGAGGAACACCGGGGAGCTGTTTTTT.

The chain combines TRBV7-8 with TRBJ2-3; tentatively, D is TRBD2 (6 bases). The CDR3 spans 16 residues. From germline, CDR1 is SGHVS and CDR2 FQNEAQ. V was trimmed by 6 bases and J by 0 bases, leaving 16 bases between them. The CDR3 DNA follows: TGTGCCAGCAGTCTCGTCCGGGAGCCTAGCACAGATACGCAGTATTTT. Its protein is CASSLVREPSTDTQYF. Full variable domain (remainder filled in from reference TRBV7-8 and TRBJ2-3): GAGVSQSPRYKVAKRGQDVALRCDPISGHVSLFWYQQALGQGPEFLTYFQNEAQLDKSGLPSDRFFAERPEGSVSTLKIQRTQQEDSAVYLCASSLVREPSTDTQYFGPGTRLTVL.

V is TRBV3-1 (or the pseudogene TRBV3-2) and J is TRBJ1-2, with 7 bases that match TRBD1. Germline V lookup: CDR1 LGHDT, CDR2 YNNKEL (reference sequence). The CDR3 is 12 residues long. V trimming: 4 bases; J trimming: 7 bases; junction bases outside the gene matches: 3. As DNA, the CDR3 is TGTGCCAGCAGCCCCCGGACAGGTGGCTACACCTTC. Its protein is CASSPRTGGYTF.

This chain joins TRBV19 and TRBJ1-4; a weak D match, TRBD1 (6 bases). This CDR3 contains 16 residues. From germline, CDR1 is LNHDA and CDR2 SQIVND (reference sequence). V shed 3 bases and J shed 4 bases, with 15 bases lying between them. In nucleotides, the CDR3 is TGTGCCAGTAGTATGGACGGGCGAGGGGGTAATGAAAAACTGTTTTTT. This encodes CASSMDGRGGNEKLFF.

The V call is TRBV3-1 (or the pseudogene TRBV3-2), the J call TRBJ2-7, with D possibly TRBD2 on 7 matching bases. The germline CDR1 and CDR2 sequences are LGHDT and YNNKEL (reference sequence). The V gene lost 4 bases and the J gene lost 3 bases, with 13 bases spanning the gap. This CDR3 has 14 residues. The CDR3 nucleotides are TGTGCCAGCAGCCTCCGAGGGGGGGACTACGAGCAGTACTTC. Protein product: CASSLRGGDYEQYF.